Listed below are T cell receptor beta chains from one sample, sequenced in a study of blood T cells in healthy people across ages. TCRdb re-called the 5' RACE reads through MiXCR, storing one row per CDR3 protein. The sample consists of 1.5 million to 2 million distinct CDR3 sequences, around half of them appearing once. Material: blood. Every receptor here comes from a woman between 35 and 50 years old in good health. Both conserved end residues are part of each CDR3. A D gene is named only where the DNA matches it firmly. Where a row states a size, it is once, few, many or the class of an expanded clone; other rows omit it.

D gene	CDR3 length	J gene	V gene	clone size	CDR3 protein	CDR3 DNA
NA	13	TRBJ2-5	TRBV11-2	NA	CASSAPARETQYF	TGTGCCAGCAGCGCGCCAGCGAGAGAGACCCAGTACTTC
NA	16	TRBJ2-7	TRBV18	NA	CASSPAPGGRREEQYF	TGTGCCAGCTCACCGGCTCCCGGGGGCCGTAGGGAGGAGCAGTACTTC
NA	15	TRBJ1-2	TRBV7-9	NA	CASSEIGGPDYGYTF	TGTGCCAGCAGCGAAATCGGGGGCCCTGACTATGGCTACACCTTC
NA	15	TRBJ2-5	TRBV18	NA	CASSLDSVAQETQYF	TGTGCCAGCTCACTCGACAGCGTCGCGCAAGAGACCCAGTACTTC
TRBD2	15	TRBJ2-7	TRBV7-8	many	CASSLLLGTTYEQYF	TGTGCCAGCAGCTTACTCTTAGGGACTACCTACGAGCAGTACTTC
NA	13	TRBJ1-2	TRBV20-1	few	CSATRGGGYGYTF	TGCAGTGCCACGAGGGGCGGAGGCTATGGCTACACCTTC
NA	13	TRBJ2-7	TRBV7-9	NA	CASSARRDYEQYF	TGTGCCAGCAGCGCACGACGGGACTACGAGCAGTACTTC
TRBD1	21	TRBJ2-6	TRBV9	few	CASSGEPGQITQWRGANVLTF	TGTGCCAGCAGCGGAGAACCGGGACAGATAACCCAATGGAGAGGGGCCAACGTCCTGACTTTC
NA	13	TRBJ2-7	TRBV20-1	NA	CSGGEGGSYEQYF	TGCAGCGGAGGTGAGGGCGGCTCCTACGAGCAGTACTTC
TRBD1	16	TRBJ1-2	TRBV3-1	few	CASSPSGTGDYYGYTF	TGTGCCAGCAGCCCGTCCGGGACAGGGGATTACTATGGCTACACCTTC
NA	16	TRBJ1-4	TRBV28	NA	CASSDLTGAANEKLFF	TGTGCCAGCAGTGACCTTACTGGGGCGGCTAATGAAAAACTGTTTTTT
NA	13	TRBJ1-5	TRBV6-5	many	CASSLRGGQPQHF	TGTGCCAGCAGTCTCAGGGGCGGGCAGCCCCAGCATTTT
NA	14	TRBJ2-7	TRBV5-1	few	CASSGTGTRYEQYF	TGCGCCAGCAGCGGCACAGGGACTCGTTACGAGCAGTACTTC
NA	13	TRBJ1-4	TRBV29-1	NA	CSVRNRNNEKLFF	TGCAGCGTGCGGAACAGGAATAATGAAAAACTGTTTTTT
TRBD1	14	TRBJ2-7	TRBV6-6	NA	CASRAGQGSYEQYF	TGTGCCAGCAGGGCCGGACAGGGTTCCTACGAGCAGTACTTC
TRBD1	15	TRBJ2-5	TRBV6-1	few	CASSVLGGAEETQYF	TGTGCCAGCAGTGTCTTAGGGGGCGCCGAAGAGACCCAGTACTTC
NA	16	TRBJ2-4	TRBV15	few	CATSRSDGLAKNIQYF	TGTGCCACCAGCAGATCGGACGGCCTAGCCAAAAACATTCAGTACTTC
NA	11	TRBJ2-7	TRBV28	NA	CASSNYDEQYF	TGTGCCAGCAGTAATTACGACGAGCAGTACTTC
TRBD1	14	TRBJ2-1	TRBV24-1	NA	CATSVPGQGNEQFF	TGTGCCACCAGTGTCCCGGGACAGGGCAATGAGCAGTTCTTC
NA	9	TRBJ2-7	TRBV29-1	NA	CGVEGEQYF	TGCGGCGTTGAGGGGGAGCAGTACTTC
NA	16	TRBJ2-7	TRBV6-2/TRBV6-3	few	CASSYSAGLPSYEQYF	TGTGCCAGCAGTTACTCGGCCGGACTGCCCTCCTACGAGCAGTACTTC
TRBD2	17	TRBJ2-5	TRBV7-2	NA	CASTLGRTNGGAETQYF	TGTGCCAGCACTCTCGGGCGGACTAACGGGGGGGCGGAGACCCAGTACTTC
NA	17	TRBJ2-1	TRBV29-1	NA	CSVAPPGAGALLNEQFF	TGCAGCGTGGCCCCCCCGGGTGCAGGGGCCCTTTTGAATGAGCAGTTCTTC
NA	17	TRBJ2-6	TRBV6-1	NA	CASTHGAFTTGANVLTF	TGTGCCAGCACCCACGGGGCTTTCACGACCGGGGCCAACGTCCTGACTTTC
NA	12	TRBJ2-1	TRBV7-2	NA	CATMDLVNEQFF	TGTGCCACCATGGACCTAGTCAATGAGCAGTTCTTC
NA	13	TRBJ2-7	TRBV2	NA	CASSETPNYEQYF	TGTGCCAGCAGTGAAACTCCTAACTACGAGCAGTACTTC
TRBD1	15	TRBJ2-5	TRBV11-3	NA	CASSSGQGNGETQYF	TGTGCCAGCAGCTCGGGACAGGGGAACGGGGAGACCCAGTACTTC
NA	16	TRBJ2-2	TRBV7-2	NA	CASSLYRGPNTGELFF	TGTGCCAGCAGCTTATACCGGGGGCCGAACACCGGGGAGCTGTTTTTT
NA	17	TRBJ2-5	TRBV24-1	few	CATSDSRGAGPGETQYF	TGTGCCACCAGTGATTCGAGGGGCGCTGGTCCAGGAGAGACCCAGTACTTC
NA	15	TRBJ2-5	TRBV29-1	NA	CSVEEAWKVGGTQYF	TGCAGCGTTGAAGAAGCATGGAAGGTTGGAGGGACCCAGTACTTC